This passage covers 27 T cell receptor beta chains from one sample sequenced in a study of cytomegalovirus exposure and HLA in healthy donors. The PCR was carried out with 60 Vbeta primers and 13 Jbeta primers. The data were produced by immunoSEQ multiplex PCR, yet TCRdb's version contains in-frame clones alone and is incomplete. The sample records under 200,000 clones, almost 85% being singletons. Input material: PBMCs. The receptors derive from a woman aged 50 to 65 in good health and CMV-seronegative.

The chain couples TRBV4-1 to TRBJ2-7; TRBD1 aligns across 7 bases. The germline CDR1 and CDR2 sequences are MGHRA and YSYEKL. Germline trimming cut 0 bases from V and 3 bases from J; bases unmatched to any gene: 5. The length of the CDR3 is 15 residues. The CDR3 DNA reads as TGCGCCAGCAGCCAAGATGGGACAGCCCTCTACGAGCAGTACTTC. It translates to CASSQDGTALYEQYF.

The rearrangement joins TRBV27 to TRBJ1-1, with a possible D match to TRBD1 (6 bases). The V end lost 3 bases, the J end lost 1 base, and 9 bases lay between the germline ends. CDR3 size: 14 residues. The germline V gene has CDR1 MNHEY and CDR2 SMNVEV (reference sequence). CDR3: CASSFQGPNTEAFF. CDR3 nucleotides: TGTGCCAGCAGTTTTCAGGGGCCGAACACTGAAGCTTTCTTT.

The rearrangement uses TRBV9 and TRBJ2-1, with D tentatively TRBD2 (5 bases). The CDR3 has 18 amino acids. With 0 bases removed from V and 2 bases from J, the gap between germline ends came to 18 bases. Germline lookup yields CDR1 SGDLS and CDR2 YYNGEE. The CDR3 is CASSVEGPSPRTYNEQFF. The CDR3 nucleotides read TGTGCCAGCAGCGTAGAAGGCCCTAGCCCCCGAACCTACAATGAGCAGTTCTTC.

The chain combines TRBV2 with TRBJ2-2, with 7 bases matching TRBD2. The CDR3 runs 13 residues. V gave up 4 bases and J gave up 5 bases; unmatched junction bases: 1. CDR1 and CDR2 from the germline V gene are SNHLY and FYNNEI. Here the CDR3 DNA reads TGTGCCAGCAGTGGGCGGGAGACCGGGGAGCTGTTTTTT. This encodes CASSGRETGELFF.

The V and J genes are TRBV5-4 and TRBJ1-6, with 7 bases matching TRBD1. The V gene's germline CDR1 is SGHNT and CDR2 YYREEE (reference sequence). There are 15 residues in the CDR3. Unmatched junction bases numbered 7, after V lost 4 bases and J lost 6 bases. The CDR3 region is CASSLPDRPNSPLHF. CDR3 DNA sequence: TGTGCCAGCAGCCTCCCGGACAGGCCTAATTCACCCCTCCACTTT.

In its sample, this clone was seen a few times. V is TRBV19 and J is TRBJ2-3; 8 bases align to TRBD2. Per germline, CDR1 LNHDA and CDR2 SQIVND (reference sequence). Trimming cost V 4 bases and J 2 bases; bases outside gene matches: 2. CDR3 length: 14 residues. The CDR3: CASSTGGYTDTQYF. In DNA, the CDR3 is TGTGCCAGTAGTACGGGGGGGTACACAGATACGCAGTATTTT. The whole variable domain, filled in from reference TRBV19 and TRBJ2-3, reads DGGITQSPKYLFRKEGQNVTLSCEQNLNHDAMYWYRQDPGQGLRLIYYSQIVNDFQKGDIAEGYSVSREKKESFPLTVTSAQKNPTAFYLCASSTGGYTDTQYFGPGTRLTVL.

This chain joins TRBV19 and TRBJ2-1; tentatively, D is TRBD2 (6 bases). V was clipped by 7 bases and J by 7 bases, with 8 bases between them. The germline CDR1 and CDR2 sequences are LNHDA and SQIVND (reference sequence). The CDR3 runs 11 residues. DNA for the CDR3: TGTGCCAGTATTGGAGGGAATGAGCAGTTCTTC. Protein: CASIGGNEQFF.

The chain joins TRBV7-8 to TRBJ2-2; D possibly corresponds to TRBD1 (7 bases). The CDR3 sequence is 13 residues long. The germline V gene has CDR1 SGHVS and CDR2 FQNEAQ. The V end was cut by 4 bases, the J end by 5 bases, with 8 bases between. The CDR3 DNA reads as TGTGCCAGCAGCTCAGGGGGGACCGGGGAGCTGTTTTTT. Protein sequence: CASSSGGTGELFF.

The chain links TRBV4-2 to TRBJ1-5; D remains ambiguous. In germline, CDR1 is LGHNA, CDR2 YNFKEQ. There are 14 residues in the CDR3. Between the trimmed V and J ends, which lost 1 base and 7 bases, there was a span of 11 bases. The DNA for the CDR3 is TGTGCCAGCAGCCAAGCTGGGCCTCGCCAGCCCCAGCATTTT. Translated: CASSQAGPRQPQHF.

This chain links TRBV25-1 with TRBJ2-5, with 9 positions matching TRBD1. The CDR3 consists of 14 residues. Trimming at V came to 3 bases and at J to 7 bases, leaving 6 bases not matched to a gene. The germline V gene encodes CDR1 MGHDK and CDR2 SYGVNS. CDR3 protein: CASSDWDRVGTQYF. The CDR3, as DNA: TGTGCCAGCAGTGATTGGGACAGGGTAGGGACCCAGTACTTC.

The chain joins TRBV18 to TRBJ2-7; 8 nucleotides match TRBD2. V lost 3 bases and J lost 7; bases outside the gene matches: 8. CDR3 length: 14 residues. Germline V gene sequence: CDR1 KGHSH, CDR2 LQKENI. The CDR3 here is CASSPSTSAIEQYF. The CDR3 DNA sequence: TGTGCCAGCTCACCGTCGACTAGCGCCATTGAGCAGTACTTC.

The CDR3 DNA sequence: TGCGCCAGCAGCTTGGACGGGTGGATCTCTGGGGCCAACGTCCTGACTTTC. This sequence encodes CASSLDGWISGANVLTF. V is TRBV5-1 and J is TRBJ2-6, with D unresolved. The CDR3 runs 17 residues. Germline CDR1 reads SGHRS; CDR2 reads YFSETQ. V shed 0 bases and J shed 0 bases, with 10 bases lying between them.

The V gene is TRBV21-1, the J gene TRBJ2-1; no DNA check was done on the table's D call, TRBD1. TRBV21-1 is a pseudogene segment. The CDR3 is 18 residues long. The CDR3 reads CASSNNSCRISDYNEQFF. CDR3 sequence (DNA): TGTGCCAGCAGCAACAACAGCTGTCGTATCTCTGACTACAATGAGCAGTTCTTC.

The V gene is TRBV15, the J gene TRBJ2-1, with D unresolved. Trimming left V 1 base short and J 3 bases short, with 7 bases between. Germline V gene sequence: CDR1 LNHNV, CDR2 YYDKDF (reference sequence). The CDR3 spans 14 residues. The CDR3 spells CATSRGTFYNEQFF. DNA of the CDR3: TGTGCCACCAGCAGAGGCACTTTCTACAATGAGCAGTTCTTC.

This sequence joins TRBV28 and TRBJ2-5; no definite D call. Trimming removed 3 bases at V and 2 bases at J, with 19 bases between. Germline CDR1 is MDHEN and CDR2 is SYDVKM. The CDR3 runs 17 residues. CDR3 residues: CASSLWRLEVTQETQYF. CDR3 nucleotide sequence: TGTGCCAGCAGTTTGTGGCGGCTAGAGGTCACACAAGAGACCCAGTACTTC.

The CDR3 DNA follows: TGCGCCAGCAGCCAAGGCTCAGGGAACGATGAGCAGTTCTTC. As protein: CASSQGSGNDEQFF. The V call is TRBV4-1, the J call TRBJ2-1, with D tentatively TRBD1 (5 bases). CDR3 size: 14 residues. Germline loops: CDR1 MGHRA, CDR2 YSYEKL. Trimming removed 1 base at V and 8 bases at J, with 12 bases between.

Comment on this clone: Other DNA sequences in the same sample also yield this CDR3. J is TRBJ1-2 and V is TRBV5-6, with a tentative D call TRBD1 (6 bases). The CDR3 has 13 residues. Trimming removed 3 bases from V and 6 bases from J, with 12 bases in between. Germline CDR1 is SGHDT and CDR2 is YYEEEE. CDR3 sequence reads: CASSSGRGDGYTF. CDR3 nucleotides: TGTGCCAGCAGCTCGGGGAGGGGGGATGGCTACACCTTC.

The chain employs TRBV4-1 and TRBJ2-7; D possibly corresponds to TRBD1 (5 bases). Per germline, CDR1 MGHRA and CDR2 YSYEKL. Trimming stripped 3 bases from V and 6 bases from J, with 9 bases between. CDR3 length equals 12 residues. This chain's CDR3 is CASSHGQGEQYF. The CDR3 nucleotides are TGCGCCAGCAGCCACGGTCAGGGCGAGCAGTACTTC.

The chain employs TRBV4-3 and TRBJ2-3; TRBD2 might be the D (5 bases). The germline CDR1 and CDR2 sequences are LGHNA and YSLEER. This CDR3 is built from 15 residues. The V end was cut by 3 bases, the J end by 1 base, with 11 bases between. The CDR3 DNA sequence: TGCGCCAGCAGCCATTTTTCCGGGGGCACAGATACGCAGTATTTT. This codes for CASSHFSGGTDTQYF.

Comment on this clone: The sample carries other DNA sequences with the same CDR3. The chain has TRBV7-2 and TRBJ1-1; maybe TRBD1 (5 bases). The CDR3 sequence is 14 residues long. CDR1 is SGHTA and CDR2 is FQGNSA in the germline V gene. The V and J ends lost 1 base and 3 bases respectively, with 9 bases between them. The CDR3 nucleotides are TGTGCCAGCAGCTTAGTCGGAGGGGACACTGAAGCTTTCTTT. It codes for CASSLVGGDTEAFF. Filled out from reference TRBV7-2 and TRBJ1-1, the complete variable domain reads GAGVSQSPSNKVTEKGKDVELRCDPISGHTALYWYRQSLGQGLEFLIYFQGNSAPDKSGLPSDRFSAERTGGSVSTLTIQRTQQEDSAVYLCASSLVGGDTEAFFGQGTRLTVV.

This clone has just one count. The V call is TRBV7-9, the J call TRBJ1-1, with unresolved D. Trimming shortened V by 5 bases and J by 6 bases, and 7 bases separated the two germline ends. The CDR3 loop spans 11 amino acids. The germline V gene has CDR1 SEHNR and CDR2 FQNEAQ (reference sequence). The CDR3: CASSGQAEAFF. Written as DNA, the CDR3 is TGTGCCAGCAGCGGTCAGGCTGAAGCTTTCTTT.

The CDR3 reads CATSGAGGSEQYF. Written as DNA, the CDR3 is TGTGCCACCAGCGGAGCAGGGGGTTCCGAGCAGTACTTC. The rearrangement joins TRBV15 to TRBJ2-7; 7 bases line up with TRBD1. The germline V gene encodes CDR1 LNHNV and CDR2 YYDKDF (reference sequence). Trimming cost V 5 bases and J 6 bases; bases outside gene matches: 7. The CDR3 sequence is 13 residues long.

V and J are TRBV11-1 and TRBJ2-1; tentative D call: TRBD2 (6 bases). The V gene lost 2 bases and the J gene lost 12 bases, with 20 bases spanning the gap. Per germline, CDR1 SGHAT and CDR2 FQDESV (reference sequence). This CDR3 has 15 residues. The CDR3 DNA sequence: TGTGCCAGCAGCTTACCCGGGACTTCTACAATGAGGCAGTTCTTC. Its protein is CASSLPGTSTMRQFF.

This sequence joins TRBV28 and TRBJ1-5; no reliable D call. CDR1 is MDHEN and CDR2 is SYDVKM in the germline V gene. The CDR3 has 14 residues. Trimming stripped 3 bases from V and 6 bases from J, with 12 bases between. CDR3 nucleotides: TGTGCCAGCAGTTTCGGAGGGAAAGGTCAGCCCCAGCATTTT. Its translation is CASSFGGKGQPQHF.

This rearrangement joins TRBV18 to TRBJ2-3; TRBD2 aligns across 7 bases. V gave up 2 bases and J gave up 2 bases; unmatched junction bases: 7. The CDR3 runs to 16 residues. Germline CDR1 reads KGHSH; CDR2 reads LQKENI. The CDR3 nucleotides read TGTGCCAGCTCACCATTGGAGCGGGACTACACAGATACGCAGTATTTT. This codes for CASSPLERDYTDTQYF.

The J gene is TRBJ2-2, the V gene TRBV5-1; 8 nucleotides line up with TRBD1. The V and J ends lost 4 bases and 3 bases, in that order; junction bases with no gene match: 8. CDR1 and CDR2 (germline): SGHRS, YFSETQ. CDR3 length: 16 amino acids. Here the CDR3 DNA reads TGCGCCAGCAGCAGCACAGGGGGTGAGGACACCGGGGAGCTGTTTTTT. It codes for CASSSTGGEDTGELFF.

This chain links TRBV30 with TRBJ1-5; no firm D call. The germline gives CDR1 GTSNPN, CDR2 SVGIG (reference sequence). Trimming removed 0 bases at V and 6 bases at J, with 9 bases between. The CDR3 consists of 13 residues. CDR3 DNA: TGTGCCTGGAGTGTACAGCTTGTTCAGCCCCAGCATTTT. It encodes CAWSVQLVQPQHF.